These 16 T cell receptor beta chains share one sample of origin, sequenced in a study of CD8 T cells in Susac syndrome. Reverse transcription of about 0.5 to 1 ug RNA was carried out with random hexamers. From the immunoSEQ multiplex PCR reads, TCRdb called clonotypes with MiXCR, one entry per CDR3 protein. The sample consists of around 300,000 distinct CDR3 sequences, about 90% of them appearing once. Sequenced input: CD4+ T cells from PBMCs. The source is a human donor with multiple sclerosis.

The table lists this clonotype with a count of one. CDR3 nucleotide sequence: TGCGCCAGCAGCTTGGGTGGGACAGGGGACGCCTACGAGCAGTACTTC. Its translation is CASSLGGTGDAYEQYF. The chain has TRBV5-1 and TRBJ2-7, with 10 bases that match TRBD1. Germline loops: CDR1 SGHRS, CDR2 YFSETQ. There are 16 residues in the CDR3. The V and J ends lost 0 bases and 2 bases, in that order; junction bases with no gene match: 5.

This clonotype was counted a single time. V and J are TRBV30 and TRBJ2-7; 12 bases map to TRBD1. CDR1 is GTSNPN and CDR2 is SVGIG in the germline V gene (reference sequence). The CDR3 spans 15 residues. Germline trimming cut 4 bases from V and 4 bases from J; bases unmatched to any gene: 8. This chain's CDR3 is CAWTSGTGGAYEQYF. The CDR3 bases are TGTGCCTGGACCTCCGGGACAGGGGGCGCTTACGAGCAGTACTTC.

In its sample, this clonotype was seen once. The chain links TRBV2 to TRBJ1-2; tentative D call: TRBD1 (6 bases). The CDR3 is 12 residues long. The V end was cut by 3 bases, the J end by 7 bases, with 9 bases between. Germline CDR1 is SNHLY and CDR2 is FYNNEI. For the CDR3, the DNA is TGTGCCAGCAGTGAGGGGGCGCGTGGCTACACCTTC. Its protein product is CASSEGARGYTF.

V gene TRBV3-1 combines with J gene TRBJ1-1; TRBD1 is a possible D gene (5 bases). With 3 bases removed from V and 5 bases from J, the gap between germline ends came to 13 bases. The CDR3 extends over 14 amino acids. CDR1 LGHDT and CDR2 YNNKEL come from the germline V gene (reference sequence). In DNA, the CDR3 is TGTGCCAGCAGCCATCGGGGGAAATGGACTGAAGCTTTCTTT. Its translation: CASSHRGKWTEAFF.

This rearrangement joins TRBV20-1 to TRBJ2-7; 7 bases fit TRBD2. The CDR3 covers 14 residues. Unmatched junction bases numbered 6, after V lost 4 bases and J lost 0 bases. CDR1 is DFQATT, CDR2 SNEGSKA, per germline (reference sequence). The CDR3: CSATGGGISYEQYF. The DNA for the CDR3 is TGCAGTGCTACGGGCGGGGGTATCTCCTACGAGCAGTACTTC.

The chain recombines TRBV6-5 with TRBJ1-6; D gene unclear. This CDR3 is built from 16 residues. Germline CDR1 reads MNHEY; CDR2 reads SVGAGI. Trimming removed 2 bases from V and 9 bases from J, with 17 bases in between. CDR3 sequence (DNA): TGTGCCAGCAGTTACGACTCCCGAGGGCTTGGTTCACCCCTCCACTTT. As protein: CASSYDSRGLGSPLHF.

The chain is built from TRBV6-2 or TRBV6-3 and TRBJ1-2; possible D gene TRBD1, 5 bases. Germline CDR1 is MNHEY and CDR2 is SVGEGT. The CDR3 loop spans 15 amino acids. Trimming stripped 6 bases from V and 3 bases from J, with 17 bases between. DNA for the CDR3: TGTGCCAGCAGACGCCCGAGCTGGGGGGACTATGGCTACACCTTC. Encoded protein: CASRRPSWGDYGYTF.

This clonotype was recorded only once. V usage is TRBV7-2 and J usage is TRBJ2-3; 7 bases are shared with TRBD2. CDR3 size: 12 residues. In germline, CDR1 is SGHTA, CDR2 FQGNSA. The junction had 5 bases not matched to a gene; V was cut back by 3 bases and J by 11 bases. DNA of the CDR3: TGTGCCAGCAGCTTGGGGGGGTCTCGGCAGTATTTT. Protein sequence: CASSLGGSRQYF.

The genes are TRBV12-3 or TRBV12-4 and TRBJ1-3; D call uncertain. The CDR3 is made up of 17 amino acids. V was pared by 5 bases and J by 0 bases, with 17 bases between. As DNA, the CDR3 is TGTGCCAGCAGTCCACAATCATTGTCGAACTCTGGAAACACCATATATTTT. Amino acid sequence: CASSPQSLSNSGNTIYF.

The chain uses TRBV12-3 or TRBV12-4 and TRBJ1-2; D ambiguous. Trimming cost V 6 bases and J 6 bases, with 17 bases left between them. This CDR3 is built from 14 residues. Written as DNA, the CDR3 is TGTGCCAGCAGACGGTCCGGAGGGATGGATGGCTACACCTTC. Encoded protein: CASRRSGGMDGYTF.

V is TRBV29-1 and J is TRBJ2-2, with 7 bases aligning to TRBD1. This CDR3 is 13 amino acids long. Trimming at V came to 7 bases and at J to 4 bases, leaving 6 bases not matched to a gene. The germline gives CDR1 SQVTM, CDR2 ANQGSEA. This chain's CDR3 is CSASGGGTGELFF. The CDR3 bases are TGCAGCGCATCAGGGGGTGGCACCGGGGAGCTGTTTTTT.

This clonotype appeared once. This sequence joins TRBV24-1 and TRBJ2-1; tentatively, D is TRBD2 (5 bases). Trimming pared 2 bases from V and 6 bases from J, leaving 7 bases between. This CDR3 spans 13 amino acids. Germline lookup yields CDR1 KGHDR and CDR2 SFDVKD. As DNA, the CDR3 is TGTGCCACCAGTGATTCCGGGATCAATGAGCAGTTCTTC. Translated, it gives CATSDSGINEQFF.

V usage is TRBV7-2 and J usage is TRBJ1-5; 12 positions match TRBD1. With 1 base clipped from V and 4 bases from J, the junction kept 2 bases outside the gene matches. This CDR3 is built from 16 residues. Germline V gene data show CDR1 as SGHTA and CDR2 as FQGNSA. The CDR3 loop is CASSLGGQGANQPQHF. CDR3 nucleotides: TGTGCCAGCAGCTTAGGGGGACAGGGGGCTAATCAGCCCCAGCATTTT.

The chain has TRBV7-2 and TRBJ1-6; no clear D. Germline CDR1 reads SGHTA; CDR2 reads FQGNSA. V was clipped by 3 bases and J by 8 bases, with 14 bases between them. The CDR3 covers 15 residues. The CDR3 bases are TGTGCCAGCAGCTTCCATCGGGGTATCGATTCACCCCTCCACTTT. Residues: CASSFHRGIDSPLHF.

V and J are TRBV19 and TRBJ2-3; D may be TRBD2 (5 bases). Per the germline V gene, CDR1 is LNHDA and CDR2 is SQIVND (reference sequence). CDR3 length equals 14 residues. Trimming took 3 bases from V and 4 from J, leaving 11 bases between them. The CDR3 DNA follows: TGTGCCAGTAGTATGAGGGAAATCGCAGATACGCAGTATTTT. Translating it yields CASSMREIADTQYF.

A single count supports this clonotype. The chain is built from TRBV29-1 and TRBJ2-1; a possible D gene is TRBD1 (5 bases). Per germline, CDR1 SQVTM and CDR2 ANQGSEA. The germline V and J ends were trimmed by 8 bases and 0 bases, with 11 bases remaining between them. The CDR3 is made up of 13 amino acids. The CDR3 DNA sequence: TGCAGCCACAGGACCAGCTCCTACAATGAGCAGTTCTTC. This gives the protein CSHRTSSYNEQFF.